Below are 10 T cell receptor beta chains sequenced from a single sample in a study of T cells after yellow fever vaccination. MiXCR was run by TCRdb on the 5' RACE reads, yielding one entry per CDR3 protein. The sample yields roughly 310,000 distinct CDR3 sequences, 8% to 10% seen once. This material consisted of PBMCs, taken on the day of the first yellow fever vaccination. Every receptor here comes from a young man who received the YFV17D yellow fever vaccine.

Many counts were recorded for this clonotype. The CDR3 spells CASSYVPNKQGSEQYV. In nucleotides, the CDR3 is TGTGCCAGCAGTTACGTCCCGAATAAACAGGGGTCCGAGCAGTACGTC. The chain joins TRBV6-5 to TRBJ2-7, with 7 bases aligning to TRBD1. The germline CDR1 and CDR2 sequences are MNHEY and SVGAGI. The CDR3 has 16 amino acids. Losses at the gene ends were 2 bases for V and 6 bases for J; bases not matched to a gene: 13.

The chain has TRBV6-5 and TRBJ2-3; 7 bases agree with TRBD2. CDR1 is MNHEY and CDR2 is SVGAGI in the germline V gene. The V and J ends lost 2 bases and 3 bases, in that order; junction bases with no gene match: 2. This CDR3 spans 14 amino acids. CDR3 residues: CASSYREGTDTQYF. The CDR3 DNA is TGTGCCAGCAGTTACAGGGAGGGTACAGATACGCAGTATTTT.

The chain employs TRBV6-5 and TRBJ2-2; a weak D match, TRBD2 (5 bases). The V gene's germline CDR1 is MNHEY and CDR2 SVGAGI. The CDR3 is made up of 16 amino acids. The ends were cut back, 4 bases at V and 4 bases at J, with 16 bases in the middle. The CDR3 region is CASSSPGSSTTGELFF. Here the CDR3 DNA reads TGTGCCAGCAGTTCTCCGGGGTCTTCGACCACCGGGGAGCTGTTTTTT.

Worth noting for this clonotype: A much larger clone is a single base away; this may be a read error. This chain links TRBV7-2 with TRBJ2-2; D is perhaps TRBD2 (5 bases). This CDR3 is built from 16 residues. Germline CDR1 is SGHTA and CDR2 is FQGNSA. CDR3 residues: CASSPPGRPNTGKLFF. The CDR3 DNA reads as TGTGCCAGCAGCCCCCCGGGTAGGCCGAACACCGGGAAGCTGTTTTTT.

This clonotype was observed a few times. This chain joins TRBV2 and TRBJ1-2, with D possibly being TRBD1 (5 bases). Germline V gene data show CDR1 as SNHLY and CDR2 as FYNNEI. The V and J ends lost 7 bases and 8 bases respectively, with 14 bases between them. The CDR3 is made up of 12 amino acids. The CDR3 is CASTSQPGGYTF. The CDR3 DNA reads TGTGCCAGCACCTCACAGCCAGGGGGCTACACCTTC.

This clonotype came up many times. The rearrangement links TRBV27 to TRBJ2-7; TRBD2 aligns across 8 bases. CDR1 and CDR2 (germline): MNHEY, SMNVEV (reference sequence). The CDR3 consists of 17 residues. The J segment lost 0 bases and the V segment lost 6 bases, leaving 13 bases of the junction unmatched. In DNA form, the CDR3 reads TGTGCCAGCAGCTATGCGGGGGGCGGTTTTAGCTCCTACGAGCAGTACTTC. This sequence encodes CASSYAGGGFSSYEQYF.

This clonotype was detected a few times. This sequence joins TRBV12-3 or TRBV12-4 and TRBJ2-1; D is unclear. Trimming removed 1 base at V and 10 bases at J, with 11 bases between. The CDR3 sequence is 13 residues long. The CDR3: CASSLGGPQEQFF. CDR3 bases: TGTGCCAGCAGTTTAGGCGGCCCACAAGAGCAGTTCTTC.

The chain is built from TRBV5-1 and TRBJ1-1; maybe TRBD1 (5 bases). The CDR3 contains 14 residues. Trimming removed 0 bases at V and 7 bases at J, with 13 bases between. Germline-derived CDR1 and CDR2 are SGHRS and YFSETQ. CDR3 coding DNA: TGCGCCAGCAGCTTGGAGGTTGTCCAGGGTGAAGCTTTCTTT. Translating gives CASSLEVVQGEAFF.

This clonotype turned up a few times. This chain connects TRBV7-9 to TRBJ1-6; D is ambiguous. The V gene's germline CDR1 is SEHNR and CDR2 FQNEAQ (reference sequence). This CDR3 region has 15 residues. V was trimmed by 5 bases and J by 0 bases, leaving 8 bases between them. The CDR3 DNA follows: TGTGCCAGCAGCCAACAGAGCTCCTATAATTCACCCCTCCACTTT. Its translation: CASSQQSSYNSPLHF.

The V gene is TRBV9, the J gene TRBJ2-1; D perhaps matches TRBD2 (6 bases). Germline CDR1 and CDR2: SGDLS and YYNGEE. The CDR3 spans 15 residues. The ends were cut back, 1 base at V and 4 bases at J, with 12 bases in the middle. In nucleotides, the CDR3 is TGTGCCAGCAGCGTACGACACGGGAGTTACAATGAGCAGTTCTTC. Amino acids: CASSVRHGSYNEQFF.